This TCR beta chain is drawn from a study of T cell responses to AZD1222 COVID-19 vaccine. Second doses were pooled across both intervals (about 4 or about 12 weeks). Study results and caveats: Spike-specific TCR depth and breadth grew after two AZD1222 doses.

Details on this clone: No antigen is known for it.

Produced via immunoSEQ multiplex PCR; TCRdb's table is partial and in-frame only. In the table there are 95,000 to 120,000 clones, about 91% of which are singletons. The sequencing used peripheral blood, collected 28 days after the second AZD1222 dose. The sequence derives from an adult who received the AZD1222 COVID-19 vaccine.

The chain's CDR3 is CLGFSPLHF. CDR3 DNA: TGTCTTGGATTTTCACCCCTCCACTTT. V and J are TRBV4-2 and TRBJ1-6; D remains ambiguous. Germline lookup yields CDR1 LGHNA and CDR2 YNFKEQ. CDR3 length equals 9 residues.